This T cell receptor (beta chain) was identified during a study of blood T cell repertoires in COVID-19. Across the whole study: The origin of the acute and convalescent COVID-19 samples was the United States, Italy and Spain.

The V and J ends lost 4 bases and 3 bases, in that order; junction bases with no gene match: 6. CDR1 and CDR2 from the germline V gene are SGHRS and YFSETQ. This CDR3 has 14 amino acids. In this sample, this clone turned up a few times. Authors' analysis steps: Estimation of nucleated cell counts was performed using reference gene primer amplification. Sequencing used immunoSEQ multiplex PCR; TCRdb keeps in-frame clones, though not all of them. The V and J calls and clone size come from that table; D and trimming were worked out from the DNA. The data show 55,000 to 75,000 clones, with more than 60% seen just once and approximately 20% held by the top ten.

The TCR originated in a man in his sixties with acute or convalescent COVID-19. The material sequenced was peripheral blood. The chain combines TRBV5-1 with TRBJ2-5; 7 nucleotides match TRBD2. The CDR3, as DNA: TGCGCCAGCAGCGGAGGACTAGGAAAAGAGACCCAGTACTTC. As protein: CASSGGLGKETQYF.